This TCR beta chain was profiled in a study of cytomegalovirus exposure and HLA in healthy donors. Study observations and caveats: The study flagged roughly 150 TCR beta chains as cytomegalovirus-associated. Earlier analysis yielded a pattern in which most TCR beta V segments were productive about 90% or about 30% of the time. Donors belonging to an Asian-associated ancestry cluster reportedly showed fewer N-insertions in productive TCRs than the roughly 700-donor mean, according to what a later analysis found.

PCR primers comprised 60 Vbeta and 13 Jbeta primers. TCRdb keeps only in-frame clones here, not all; method: immunoSEQ multiplex PCR. The table has 150,000 to 200,000 clones, around 74% seen once. The germline V gene has CDR1 ENHRY and CDR2 SYGVKD. The J segment lost 4 bases and the V segment lost 6 bases, leaving 8 bases of the junction unmatched. The CDR3 totals 15 residues. There were likely unrecorded immune exposures, though donors were nominally healthy when sampled. As to this clone: Its target is not known.

This chain links TRBV10-3 with TRBJ1-5; TRBD1 matches at 8 bases. The TCR was taken from a woman aged 30 to 39 in good health and CMV-seronegative. Material for sequencing was PBMCs. CDR3 in amino acids: CAISGDGTGNQPQHF. CDR3 nucleotides: TGTGCCATCAGCGGGGACGGGACAGGAAATCAGCCCCAGCATTTT.